This T cell receptor beta chain was found in a study of blood T cell repertoires in COVID-19. The data were produced by immunoSEQ multiplex PCR, yet TCRdb's version contains in-frame clones alone and is incomplete. The table records 310,000 or so clones, around 90% of them present only once. This CDR3 region has 15 residues. Trimming took 0 bases from V and 7 from J, leaving 13 bases between them. CDR1 MNHEY and CDR2 SVGAGI come from the germline V gene. This clone was seen only a few times. The chain recombines TRBV6-5 with TRBJ1-5, with D maybe TRBD1 (5 bases). Sequences were obtained from PBMCs or T cells enriched from blood (not recorded which). The receptor was derived from a woman aged 30 to 39 who had recovered from COVID-19. The CDR3 DNA is TGTGCCAGCAGTTACTCGAGACAGCATGAACAGCCCCAGCATTTT. Translating it yields CASSYSRQHEQPQHF.